The 24 T cell receptor beta chains below all came from one sample that was sequenced in a study of molecular identifiers for immune sequencing clone quantification. TCRdb independently ran MiXCR on the PCR reads; one entry per CDR3 protein. This table has approximately 630,000 distinct CDR3 sequences, about 25% appearing once. The sample consisted of naive CD8+ T cells from blood, with Jurkat cell RNA spiked in. Subset here: FACS-sorted CD8+CD4-CCR7+CD45RA+ naive T cells. The receptors come from a human donor in good health. Some libraries in this study had Jurkat cell RNA spiked in.

CDR3 amino acids: CASSYPDFVQETQYF. CDR3 DNA: TGTGCCAGCAGTTACCCGGACTTTGTCCAAGAGACCCAGTACTTC. The chain employs TRBV6-2 or TRBV6-3 and TRBJ2-5; TRBD2 might be the D (5 bases). The CDR3 totals 15 residues. Trimming left V 2 bases short and J 1 base short, with 11 bases between. Per germline, CDR1 MNHEY and CDR2 SVGEGT.

This clonotype was counted at least ten times. This sequence joins TRBV12-3 or TRBV12-4 and TRBJ2-5, with D perhaps TRBD2 (6 bases). CDR3 length equals 14 residues. Trimming took 5 bases from V and 5 from J, leaving 15 bases between them. The CDR3 region is CASSKDYGRETQYF. The CDR3 nucleotides read TGTGCCAGCAGTAAGGACTATGGTCGGGAGACCCAGTACTTC.

This clonotype occurred a few times. This chain links TRBV10-3 with TRBJ2-3, with D possibly being TRBD1 or TRBD2 (6 bases each). The CDR3 has 13 amino acids. Germline CDR1 and CDR2: ENHRY and SYGVKD. The V and J ends lost 11 bases and 0 bases respectively, with 12 bases between them. CDR3 residues: CASWRGSTDTQYF. CDR3 nucleotide sequence: TGTGCCTCCTGGAGGGGGAGCACAGATACGCAGTATTTT.

The sample holds a few counts of this clonotype. The rearrangement links TRBV19 to TRBJ2-1; D call uncertain. V was shortened by 3 bases and J by 0 bases, with 9 bases between the two germline ends. CDR1 is LNHDA and CDR2 is SQIVND in the germline V gene (reference sequence). The CDR3 contains 15 residues. CDR3 nucleotides: TGTGCCAGTAGTATCTCCCCTAGCTCCTACAATGAGCAGTTCTTC. The encoded protein is CASSISPSSYNEQFF.

Many counts were recorded for this clonotype. Written as DNA, the CDR3 is TGTGCCAGCAGCTTAACAGGGTCACCGGAAAAACTGTTTTTT. Residues: CASSLTGSPEKLFF. The genes are TRBV7-2 and TRBJ1-4, with D tentatively TRBD1 (6 bases). This CDR3 has 14 amino acids. Trimming cost V 2 bases and J 8 bases, with 12 bases left between them. The germline V gene encodes CDR1 SGHTA and CDR2 FQGNSA. Using reference TRBV7-2 and TRBJ1-4 for the parts outside the CDR3, the full variable domain is GAGVSQSPSNKVTEKGKDVELRCDPISGHTALYWYRQSLGQGLEFLIYFQGNSAPDKSGLPSDRFSAERTGGSVSTLTIQRTQQEDSAVYLCASSLTGSPEKLFFGSGTQLSVL.

This clonotype has ten or more counts. The CDR3 loop reads CASSDSGNMAFF. CDR3 sequence (DNA): TGTGCCAGCAGTGATTCCGGTAACATGGCTTTCTTT. The chain links TRBV6-1 to TRBJ1-1, with D unclear. The germline CDR1 and CDR2 sequences are MNHNS and SASEGT. Deletions cut 3 bases from V and 11 bases from J, with 13 bases between. The length of the CDR3 is 12 residues.

About this clonotype itself: A read error may explain this, as a much larger clone is one base away. The chain has TRBV11-2 and TRBJ2-7; D gene unclear. There are 14 residues in the CDR3. CDR1 is SGHAT and CDR2 is FQNNGV in the germline V gene. CDR3 protein: CASSLVPSTYELYF. The CDR3 DNA reads as TGTGCCAGCAGCTTAGTACCGTCAACCTACGAGCTGTACTTC. The full variable domain, rest sourced from reference TRBV11-2 and TRBJ2-7, is EAGVAQSPRYKIIEKRQSVAFWCNPISGHATLYWYQQILGQGPKLLIQFQNNGVVDDSQLPKDRFSAERLKGVDSTLKIQPAKLEDSAVYLCASSLVPSTYELYFGPGTRLTVT.

The table lists this clonotype with a few counts. An end of the junction does not agree with germline; a read error may underlie this. This chain connects TRBV3-1 to TRBJ2-3; possibly TRBD2 for D (5 bases). The germline gives CDR1 LGHDT, CDR2 YNNKEL (reference sequence). The CDR3 has 16 residues. CDR3 protein: CASSQGSPGFTNTQYF. CDR3 coding DNA: TGTGCCAGCAGCCAAGGTAGCCCGGGGTTCACAAATACGCAGTATTTT.

Turning to this clonotype: It may be a read error: a sequence one base away is much more abundant. The gene calls are TRBV24-1 and TRBJ2-3; possible D gene TRBD1, 6 bases. V was shortened by 2 bases and J by 4 bases, with 12 bases between the two germline ends. This CDR3 is 15 amino acids long. Germline V CDR1 and CDR2: KGHDR, SFDVKD. CDR3 amino acids: CATSDSRGGADTQYF. DNA of the CDR3: TGTGCCACCAGTGATTCCAGGGGCGGCGCAGATACGCAGTATTTT.

This clonotype has a handful of counts. This rearrangement joins TRBV14 to TRBJ1-2; D is undetermined. V lost 2 bases to trimming and J lost 2 bases, with 9 bases between them. The CDR3 has 14 residues. In germline, CDR1 is SGHDN, CDR2 FVKESK. CDR3 DNA sequence: TGTGCCAGCAGCCAAACGACACCGAACTATGGCTACACCTTC. Encoded protein: CASSQTTPNYGYTF.

This clonotype has more than one count but fewer than ten. V usage is TRBV19 and J usage is TRBJ1-5; no definite D call. CDR1 LNHDA and CDR2 SQIVND come from the germline V gene (reference sequence). Trimming took off 3 bases at V and 2 bases at J, with 11 bases between the two ends. This CDR3 is built from 15 residues. CDR3 bases: TGTGCCAGTAGTATGGGAGCTCGGGGCAATCAGCCCCAGCATTTT. It codes for CASSMGARGNQPQHF.

J is TRBJ2-5 and V is TRBV7-6; D is tentatively TRBD1 or TRBD2 (6 bases each). CDR1 and CDR2 from the germline V gene are SGHVS and FNYEAQ. Trimming cost V 11 bases and J 4 bases, with 20 bases left between them. The length of the CDR3 is 14 residues. The CDR3 here is CAYSDGGAGETQYF. The CDR3 DNA sequence: TGTGCCTATTCAGACGGGGGCGCGGGAGAGACCCAGTACTTC.

This clonotype was detected many times. The V gene is TRBV10-3, the J gene TRBJ2-4; D not certain. The V end lost 6 bases, the J end lost 3 bases, and 6 bases lay between the germline ends. CDR3 length: 12 residues. Germline V CDR1 and CDR2: ENHRY, SYGVKD. CDR3 protein: CAIRVGKNIQYF. CDR3 bases: TGTGCCATCAGGGTCGGCAAAAACATTCAGTACTTC.

This clonotype occurred a few times. This sequence joins TRBV6-2 or TRBV6-3 and TRBJ2-7, with a weak D call TRBD2 (5 bases). V shed 6 bases and J shed 2 bases, with 14 bases lying between them. Germline V gene sequence: CDR1 MNHEY, CDR2 SVGEGT. This CDR3 is 14 amino acids long. The DNA of the CDR3 is TGTGCCAGCAGCGGCCGGCGGGCCCCCTACGAGCAGTACTTC. This translates into CASSGRRAPYEQYF.

This clonotype was seen ten or more times. The rearrangement uses TRBV28 and TRBJ2-7, with 8 bases fitting TRBD2. CDR3 size: 15 residues. Germline V gene lookup returns CDR1 MDHEN and CDR2 SYDVKM. Unmatched junction bases numbered 13, after V lost 7 bases and J lost 5 bases. The CDR3 is CASTSTTSVADEQYF. The CDR3 nucleotides read TGTGCCAGCACCTCAACGACTAGCGTTGCCGACGAGCAGTACTTC. The variable domain in full, with the rest retrieved from reference TRBV28 and TRBJ2-7, is DVKVTQSSRYLVKRTGEKVFLECVQDMDHENMFWYRQDPGLGLRLIYFSYDVKMKEKGDIPEGYSVSREKKERFSLILESASTNQTSMYLCASTSTTSVADEQYFGPGTRLTVT.

The chain carries TRBV20-1 and TRBJ1-2; the D is unclear. The V gene lost 0 bases and the J gene lost 2 bases, with 4 bases spanning the gap. The CDR3 runs to 12 residues. Germline V gene lookup returns CDR1 DFQATT and CDR2 SNEGSKA (reference sequence). The CDR3 spells CSARDQNYGYTF. The DNA of the CDR3 is TGCAGTGCTAGAGACCAGAACTATGGCTACACCTTC.

This clonotype has a handful of counts. The rearrangement joins TRBV11-2 to TRBJ2-5; 10 nucleotides agree with TRBD2. The trim removed 0 bases at V and 0 bases at J, leaving 4 bases unmatched. The CDR3 sequence is 17 residues long. Germline lookup yields CDR1 SGHAT and CDR2 FQNNGV. CDR3 protein: CASSLEASGGHQETQYF. The CDR3, as DNA: TGTGCCAGCAGCTTAGAGGCTAGCGGGGGACACCAAGAGACCCAGTACTTC. Full variable domain (outside the CDR3, taken from reference TRBV11-2 and TRBJ2-5): EAGVAQSPRYKIIEKRQSVAFWCNPISGHATLYWYQQILGQGPKLLIQFQNNGVVDDSQLPKDRFSAERLKGVDSTLKIQPAKLEDSAVYLCASSLEASGGHQETQYFGPGTRLLVL.

Many counts were recorded for this clonotype. This chain links TRBV11-2 with TRBJ2-1; 8 bases are shared with TRBD2. The junction had 2 bases not matched to a gene; V was cut back by 2 bases and J by 2 bases. From germline, CDR1 is SGHAT and CDR2 FQNNGV. The CDR3 is 15 residues long. This CDR3 reads CASSLTGLAYNEQFF. The CDR3 DNA is TGTGCCAGCAGCTTAACGGGACTAGCCTACAATGAGCAGTTCTTC.

The chain links TRBV4-3 to TRBJ2-7; a weak D match, TRBD1 (6 bases). The germline gives CDR1 LGHNA, CDR2 YSLEER. The CDR3 is 15 amino acids. With 0 bases removed from V and 2 bases from J, the gap between germline ends came to 11 bases. CDR3 sequence: CASSQDVRGPYEQYF. The CDR3 DNA is TGCGCCAGCAGCCAAGACGTCAGGGGCCCCTACGAGCAGTACTTC.

For this clonotype: A read error may explain this, as a much larger clone is one base away. In DNA, the CDR3 is TGTGCCAGCAGCCCCTCGCCGGGACAACTCCCAGGGGGCCGCTACGAGCAGTACTTC. Translated: CASSPSPGQLPGGRYEQYF. The chain recombines TRBV7-2 with TRBJ2-7; 8 nucleotides align to TRBD1. The CDR3 length is 19 residues. Germline values: CDR1 SGHTA, CDR2 FQGNSA. V lost 5 bases to trimming and J lost 3 bases; unmatched junction nucleotides: 21.

This clonotype occurred many times. The chain uses TRBV4-3 and TRBJ2-2; D is ambiguous. Per germline, CDR1 LGHNA and CDR2 YSLEER. V was trimmed by 0 bases and J by 4 bases, leaving 3 bases between them. The CDR3 spans 13 residues. CDR3 bases: TGCGCCAGCAGCCAAGATCCCACCGGGGAGCTGTTTTTT. Translation: CASSQDPTGELFF.

The chain links TRBV7-9 to TRBJ2-1, with D maybe TRBD2 (5 bases). Trimming pared 4 bases from V and 6 bases from J, leaving 16 bases between. This CDR3 is 15 amino acids long. The germline CDR1 and CDR2 sequences are SEHNR and FQNEAQ (reference sequence). CDR3 DNA sequence: TGTGCCAGCAGCTCTACTAGAGGAACTGGCAATGAGCAGTTCTTC. Protein sequence: CASSSTRGTGNEQFF. Variable domain in full (rest from reference TRBV7-9 and TRBJ2-1): DTGVSQNPRHKITKRGQNVTFRCDPISEHNRLYWYRQTLGQGPEFLTYFQNEAQLEKSRLLSDRFSAERPKGSFSTLEIQRTEQGDSAMYLCASSSTRGTGNEQFFGPGTRLTVL.

This clonotype was picked up many times. The gene calls are TRBV4-3 and TRBJ2-7; 13 nucleotides agree with TRBD2. The CDR3 runs 18 residues. V lost 5 bases, J lost 0 bases, and 10 bases stayed unmatched. The germline V gene has CDR1 LGHNA and CDR2 YSLEER. CDR3 sequence (DNA): TGCGCCAGCAGCTCCGGACTAGCGGGGGCCTGGAGCTCCTACGAGCAGTACTTC. Its protein is CASSSGLAGAWSSYEQYF.

This clonotype occurred a few times. The chain couples TRBV27 to TRBJ2-3, with D uncertain. V lost 5 bases, J lost 0 bases, and 12 bases lay in between. The CDR3 is 15 amino acids. CDR1 is MNHEY, CDR2 SMNVEV, per germline (reference sequence). The CDR3 loop reads CASSVMKSSTDTQYF. The CDR3 region has the DNA TGTGCCAGCAGTGTAATGAAATCTAGCACAGATACGCAGTATTTT.